This paragraph covers one T cell receptor (beta chain) sequence. Its cognate antigen is unknown. The data derive from a study of CD8 T cells in ankylosing spondylitis. Scientists made TCR beta libraries using quantitative 5'-RACE with molecular barcodes. Via MiXCR, TCRdb re-called the 5' RACE reads, giving one row per CDR3 protein. In the table there are about 160,000 distinct CDR3 sequences, around 45% of which are singletons. Germline V gene sequence: CDR1 KGHSH, CDR2 LQKENI. The CDR3 extends over 15 amino acids. V gave up 3 bases and J gave up 6 bases; unmatched junction bases: 8. Findings of the study overall: Within ankylosing spondylitis blood, a TCR beta motif made up of eight highly homologous variants appeared to be characteristic. Clones that were linked to disease were CD8+ and were relatively rare in peripheral blood.

The chain combines TRBV18 with TRBJ2-7; TRBD2 matches 10 bases. The origin of this receptor is a male donor with ankylosing spondylitis. Sequenced: synovial fluid, either unsorted or a sorted T cell fraction (not recorded which). The CDR3 DNA is TGTGCCAGCTCACCGCTAGCGGGGGTCCACTGCGAGCAGTACTTC. Protein: CASSPLAGVHCEQYF. Complete variable domain (other parts from reference TRBV18 and TRBJ2-7): NAGVMQNPRHLVRRRGQEARLRCSPMKGHSHVYWYRQLPEEGLKFMVYLQKENIIDESGMPKERFSAEFPKEGPSILRIQQVVRGDSAAYFCASSPLAGVHCEQYFGPGTRLTVT.